These T cell receptor beta chains were read from a single sample in a study of cytomegalovirus exposure and HLA in healthy donors. The repertoire was sequenced with immunoSEQ multiplex PCR; TCRdb's copy has only in-frame clones and lacks some. The sample has around 120,000 clones, 60% to 85% seen once. The sequenced sample consisted of PBMCs. The receptors were sampled from a woman between 35 and 50 years old in good health and CMV-seropositive. Each CDR3 is given with its conserved first and last residue. The D gene is left open where the match is weak. Size is omitted from some rows. Given values are once, few, many or a class for expanded clones.

D: TRBD2; length: 16; V: TRBV7-2; size: .; J: TRBJ2-1; DNA: TGTGCCAGCAGCTTCCGGTTCTTAGCGGGAGTTAATGAGCAGTTCTTC; CDR3: CASSFRFLAGVNEQFF
D: .; length: 14; V: TRBV6-5; size: .; J: TRBJ2-3; DNA: TGTGCCAGCACGACAGGAACTAGCACAGATACGCAGTATTTT; CDR3: CASTTGTSTDTQYF
D: TRBD2; length: 16; V: TRBV5-4; size: .; J: TRBJ2-3; DNA: TGTGCCAGCAGCCCCCCGAAGCGGGGGGCAACAGATACGCAGTATTTT; CDR3: CASSPPKRGATDTQYF
D: .; length: 17; V: TRBV2; size: once; J: TRBJ2-7; DNA: TGTGCCAGCCGGGAGAGGTGGGTGGGCGGACTACCCTACGAGCAGTACTTC; CDR3: CASRERWVGGLPYEQYF
D: TRBD2; length: 14; V: TRBV18; size: .; J: TRBJ2-1; DNA: TGTGCCAGCTCGCTGGGACTAGATGAGAATGAGCAGTTCTTC; CDR3: CASSLGLDENEQFF
D: TRBD2; length: 17; V: TRBV7-2; size: .; J: TRBJ2-3; DNA: TGTGCCAGCAGCTTAGAGGCTAGCGGGAGACGCACAGATACGCAGTATTTT; CDR3: CASSLEASGRRTDTQYF
D: TRBD1; length: 14; V: TRBV18; size: .; J: TRBJ2-7; DNA: TGTGCCAGCTCACCCCGACAGGGCTCCTACGAGCAGTACTTC; CDR3: CASSPRQGSYEQYF
D: TRBD2; length: 16; V: TRBV7-6; size: once; J: TRBJ2-3; DNA: TGTGCCAGCAGCTTATTCGCGGGAGGTGGCACAGATACGCAGTATTTT; CDR3: CASSLFAGGGTDTQYF
D: TRBD2; length: 16; V: TRBV25-1; size: .; J: TRBJ2-1; DNA: TGTGCCAGCAGTGACTCTACTAGCGGGAGGGCCAATGAGCAGTTCTTC; CDR3: CASSDSTSGRANEQFF
D: .; length: 15; V: TRBV21-1; size: once; J: TRBJ2-7; DNA: TGTGCCAGCAGCAAACAGCACAGGGGGAGACTCGAGCAGTACTTC; CDR3: CASSKQHRGRLEQYF
D: .; length: 15; V: TRBV7-2; size: .; J: TRBJ2-7; DNA: TGTGCCAGCAGCTTAGGGGGGGGCCGGTCCAACGAGCAGTACTTC; CDR3: CASSLGGGRSNEQYF
D: .; length: 14; V: TRBV11-2; size: .; J: TRBJ1-3; DNA: TGTGCCAGCAGCTTAGAGAGCTCTGGAAACACCATATATTTT; CDR3: CASSLESSGNTIYF
D: TRBD1; length: 14; V: TRBV5-6; size: .; J: TRBJ1-2; DNA: TGTGCCAGCAGCTTAGGAGACAGGGAGTATGGCTACACCTTC; CDR3: CASSLGDREYGYTF
D: .; length: 14; V: TRBV7-8; size: .; J: TRBJ2-3; DNA: TGTGCCAGCAGATTAGCAACTACCACAGATACGCAGTATTTT; CDR3: CASRLATTTDTQYF
D: TRBD1; length: 17; V: TRBV19; size: .; J: TRBJ1-2; DNA: TGTGCCAGTAGGCTCGGCCAGGGACAGGCAGCTAACTATGGCTACACCTTC; CDR3: CASRLGQGQAANYGYTF
D: .; length: 11; V: TRBV6-4; size: .; J: TRBJ1-1; DNA: TGTGCCAGCAGTGACGCGGGACAAGCTTTCTTT; CDR3: CASSDAGQAFF
D: TRBD1; length: 12; V: TRBV2; size: .; J: TRBJ1-5; DNA: TGTGCCAGCAGTGGACAGGGACAGCCCCAGCATTTT; CDR3: CASSGQGQPQHF
D: .; length: 13; V: TRBV5-1; size: .; J: TRBJ1-6; DNA: TGCGCCAGCAGCTTGCAAACAGATTCACCCCTCCACTTT; CDR3: CASSLQTDSPLHF
D: .; length: 11; V: TRBV7-8; size: .; J: TRBJ2-5; DNA: TGTGCCAGCGTGGAGTTGGAGACCCAGTACTTC; CDR3: CASVELETQYF
D: .; length: 15; V: TRBV4-1; size: .; J: TRBJ2-5; DNA: TGCGCCAGCAGCCAAGACGTCTCCCGAGCGGAGACCCAGTACTTC; CDR3: CASSQDVSRAETQYF
D: TRBD1; length: 14; V: TRBV9; size: once; J: TRBJ1-2; DNA: TGTGCCAGCAGCGTAGGAAGGACAGGGGGCGGCTACACCTTC; CDR3: CASSVGRTGGGYTF
D: .; length: 13; V: TRBV5-1; size: .; J: TRBJ1-2; DNA: TGCGCCAGCAGCTTGACAGGGACCTATGGCTACACCTTC; CDR3: CASSLTGTYGYTF
D: TRBD1; length: 15; V: TRBV18; size: .; J: TRBJ1-3; DNA: TGTGCCAGCTCACCCCGCGGACAGGGGGAAAACACCATATATTTT; CDR3: CASSPRGQGENTIYF
D: .; length: 14; V: TRBV5-1; size: .; J: TRBJ1-2; DNA: TGCGCCAGCAGCTCGGGACAAAAAAACTATGGCTACACCTTC; CDR3: CASSSGQKNYGYTF
D: .; length: 15; V: TRBV7-2; size: .; J: TRBJ2-4; DNA: TGTGCCAGCAGCTTAGAGGGCAGGGTGCAAAACATTCAGTACTTC; CDR3: CASSLEGRVQNIQYF
D: .; length: 17; V: TRBV30; size: .; J: TRBJ2-1; DNA: TGTGCCTGGAGTGTATGGAGGGGGGGGCAGAACTACAATGAGCAGTTCTTC; CDR3: CAWSVWRGGQNYNEQFF
D: TRBD2; length: 14; V: TRBV5-4; size: .; J: TRBJ2-1; DNA: TGTGCCTGTAGCGGGAGGGCCTCCTACAATGAGCAGTTCTTC; CDR3: CACSGRASYNEQFF
D: .; length: 14; V: TRBV5-1; size: once; J: TRBJ2-3; DNA: TGCGCCAGCAGCGGAGGGACTAGCACAGATACGCAGTATTTT; CDR3: CASSGGTSTDTQYF
D: .; length: 13; V: TRBV5-8; size: .; J: TRBJ1-2; DNA: TGTGCCAGCAGCTCCAGGGTTAACTATGGCTACACCTTC; CDR3: CASSSRVNYGYTF
D: .; length: 15; V: TRBV2; size: .; J: TRBJ1-5; DNA: TGTGCCGCCAGCAGAAGGGCAGGGGGCAATCAGCCCCAGCATTTT; CDR3: CAASRRAGGNQPQHF
D: TRBD1; length: 15; V: TRBV19; size: .; J: TRBJ2-1; DNA: TGTGCCAGTAGCCCCTGGACAGGGGACGTCAATGAGCAGTTCTTC; CDR3: CASSPWTGDVNEQFF
D: TRBD1; length: 15; V: TRBV11-2; size: .; J: TRBJ1-6; DNA: TGTGCCAGCAGCTGGAGGACAGGGGGTAATTCACCCCTCCACTTT; CDR3: CASSWRTGGNSPLHF
D: .; length: 14; V: TRBV7-3; size: .; J: TRBJ1-1; DNA: TGTGCCAGCAGCTTGACCAGGGGGAACACTGAAGCTTTCTTT; CDR3: CASSLTRGNTEAFF
D: .; length: 16; V: TRBV15; size: once; J: TRBJ2-7; DNA: TGTGCCACCAGCAGAGGAGGCCGATCGGCTAGCTACGAGCAGTACTTC; CDR3: CATSRGGRSASYEQYF
D: .; length: 15; V: TRBV5-6; size: .; J: TRBJ2-3; DNA: TGTGCCAGCAGCTTTTTGGCCCGGGAATCAGATACGCAGTATTTT; CDR3: CASSFLARESDTQYF
D: .; length: 15; V: TRBV19; size: few; J: TRBJ1-1; DNA: TGTGCCAGTAGTATAGGCGGCAGGGTCTGGACTGAAGCTTTCTTT; CDR3: CASSIGGRVWTEAFF
D: TRBD1; length: 13; V: TRBV2; size: .; J: TRBJ1-2; DNA: TGTGCCAGCAGTTCGGACAGGGACTATGGCTACACCTTC; CDR3: CASSSDRDYGYTF
D: .; length: 16; V: TRBV27; size: .; J: TRBJ1-6; DNA: TGTGCCAGCAGTAGAAGCGGACGGACCTATAATTCACCCCTCCACTTT; CDR3: CASSRSGRTYNSPLHF
D: .; length: 11; V: TRBV20-1; size: once; J: TRBJ1-4; DNA: TGCAGTGCCCAGGGTTATGAAAAACTGTTTTTT; CDR3: CSAQGYEKLFF
D: .; length: 14; V: TRBV10-3; size: few; J: TRBJ1-1; DNA: TGTGCCATCTCATCCGGGGGAGGTGAGACTGAAGCTTTCTTT; CDR3: CAISSGGGETEAFF
D: TRBD1; length: 15; V: TRBV27; size: once; J: TRBJ1-2; DNA: TGTGCCAGCAGCCGGGGACAGGGGGCCGTACAAGGCTACACCTTC; CDR3: CASSRGQGAVQGYTF
D: .; length: 12; V: TRBV29-1; size: .; J: TRBJ1-1; DNA: TGCAGCGTTGATGGGGGCAACACTGAAGCTTTCTTT; CDR3: CSVDGGNTEAFF
D: TRBD1; length: 13; V: TRBV19; size: .; J: TRBJ2-4; DNA: TGTGCCAGTAGTATGAGACAGGGGAACATTCAGTACTTC; CDR3: CASSMRQGNIQYF
D: TRBD1; length: 14; V: TRBV25-1; size: few; J: TRBJ1-6; DNA: TGTGCCAGCAGTGGGACAGGCGGCGATTCACCCCTCCACTTT; CDR3: CASSGTGGDSPLHF
D: TRBD2; length: 17; V: TRBV13; size: .; J: TRBJ2-3; DNA: TGTGCCAGCAGCTTACGATCCGGGACTAGTGTCACAGATACGCAGTATTTT; CDR3: CASSLRSGTSVTDTQYF
D: TRBD2; length: 15; V: TRBV15; size: .; J: TRBJ2-1; DNA: TGTGCCACCAGCAGAGATCTAGCGGGAGTTCGAGAGCAGTTCTTC; CDR3: CATSRDLAGVREQFF
D: TRBD2; length: 15; V: TRBV27; size: .; J: TRBJ2-7; DNA: TGTGCCAGCAGCCCAGCTAGCGGGAGGATCTACGAGCAGTACTTC; CDR3: CASSPASGRIYEQYF
D: .; length: 15; V: TRBV5-1; size: .; J: TRBJ2-7; DNA: TGCGCCAGCAGCTTGATTCCGCAGAACTCCTACGAGCAGTACTTC; CDR3: CASSLIPQNSYEQYF
D: .; length: 14; V: TRBV6-5; size: few; J: TRBJ2-3; DNA: TGTGCCAGCAGGCGAGGGCGGAGCACAGATACGCAGTATTTT; CDR3: CASRRGRSTDTQYF